These 7 T cell receptor beta chains share one sample of origin, sequenced in a study of shared clonotypes between healthy human individuals. Sequenced by immunoSEQ multiplex PCR; TCRdb stores in-frame clones only, minus some. The repertoire holds roughly 2.5 million clones, with over 85% as singletons. Sequencing used naive CD4+ T cells sorted from blood. Subset specified: CD45RA+ positively selected. These receptors originate from a man younger than 35 in good health.

In nucleotides, the CDR3 is TGCGCCAGCAGCCAACTTGGACTCAGGGACGAGCAGTACTTC. It translates to CASSQLGLRDEQYF. The chain joins TRBV4-1 to TRBJ2-5; D may be TRBD1 or TRBD2 (5 bases each). The closer fit of TRBJ2-7 to the DNA end suggests the J call may be wrong. The germline gives CDR1 MGHRA, CDR2 YSYEKL. The CDR3 consists of 14 residues.

The chain joins TRBV14 to TRBJ1-4; no reliable D call. Germline loops: CDR1 SGHDN, CDR2 FVKESK. The CDR3 sequence is 18 residues long. The V end was cut by 5 bases, the J end by 1 base, with 20 bases between. The CDR3 bases are TGTGCCAGCAGCGCGGAACCAGCACGGCTCGTAACTAATGAAAAACTGTTTTTT. Protein: CASSAEPARLVTNEKLFF.

In its sample, this clone was seen once. The rearrangement links TRBV15 to TRBJ1-2; 7 bases match TRBD1. The CDR3 runs 16 residues. V gave up 0 bases and J gave up 4 bases; unmatched junction bases: 8. In germline, CDR1 is LNHNV, CDR2 YYDKDF (reference sequence). This CDR3 reads CATSRDRDSQFYGYTF. The CDR3 region has the DNA TGTGCCACCAGCAGAGACCGGGACAGTCAATTCTATGGCTACACCTTC.

This CDR3 reads CASSSPLYEGAQGRYTF. The DNA for the CDR3 is TGTGCCAGCAGTTCCCCCCTATATGAGGGGGCGCAGGGTCGCTACACCTTC. The rearrangement joins TRBV27 to TRBJ1-2, with 7 positions matching TRBD1. Trimming removed 4 bases from V and 9 bases from J; junction bases left unmatched: 20. The CDR3 is 17 residues long. Germline CDR1 is MNHEY and CDR2 is SMNVEV (reference sequence).

The chain couples TRBV28 to TRBJ1-5, with D uncertain. The V gene's germline CDR1 is MDHEN and CDR2 SYDVKM. This CDR3 comprises 15 residues. Between the trimmed V and J ends, which lost 8 bases and 5 bases, there was a span of 19 bases. CDR3 in amino acids: CASQREGIGDQPQHF. The CDR3 bases are TGTGCCAGCCAACGAGAGGGAATTGGCGATCAGCCCCAGCATTTT.

The V and J genes are TRBV7-4 and TRBJ2-7, with 12 bases lining up with TRBD1. The CDR3 is 15 residues long. Looked up from germline, CDR1 is SGHVT and CDR2 is SQSDAQ. Unmatched junction bases numbered 8, after V lost 5 bases and J lost 6 bases. CDR3 residues: CASSTRDRGLLEQYF. The DNA of the CDR3 is TGTGCCAGCAGCACCAGGGACAGGGGGCTTCTCGAGCAGTACTTC.

This rearrangement joins TRBV6-6 to TRBJ1-1; D not certain. The germline V gene encodes CDR1 MNHNY and CDR2 SVGAGI (reference sequence). V was shortened by 0 bases and J by 6 bases, with 11 bases between the two germline ends. This CDR3 spans 14 amino acids. CDR3 protein: CASSYSEGRPEAFF. CDR3 nucleotides: TGTGCCAGCAGTTACTCCGAAGGCCGGCCTGAAGCTTTCTTT.